The TCR beta chain under discussion was sequenced for a study of blood T cell repertoires in COVID-19 (dated by TCRdb to the early 2020s). Context from the whole study: Samples from collaborators originated in the United States, Italy and Spain and spanned both the acute and convalescent phases of COVID-19. The prospective study material was composed of cDNA or gDNA derived from T cells, B-cell-depleted T cells, or PBMCs. Deeply sampled blood TCRbeta repertoires from subjects exposed to, actively infected with, or recovered from COVID-19 were included in the dataset. The repertoires were made available in a free public database intended to serve as a resource for research on the immune response to SARS-CoV-2. The samples were drawn from two sources: the first 160 participants of the ongoing ImmuneRACE study, and over 1,000 subjects contributed by 6 global collaborators. Sample metadata almost always included a de-identified subject ID, COVID-19 status, age in years and sex. Where available, HLA class I and class II types were obtained from metadata supplied by the sample provider rather than from assay-based typing. Findings and caveats that apply to the study as a whole: How much clinical and demographic metadata was included differed by source and by participant, and the metadata was provided uncurated.

The immunoSEQ Assay, a bias-controlled multiplex PCR, was used to amplify TCRbeta CDR3 regions from genomic DNA. For the original study's pipeline: The number of nucleated cells in each sample was estimated by amplification of reference gene primers within the assay. To quantify the absolute abundance of each unique TCRbeta CDR3 rearrangement, sequence reads were collapsed and filtered. For each sample, productive Simpson clonality was calculated by taking the square root of Simpson's diversity index across productive rearrangements. Not all clones reach the TCRdb copy of this immuneACCESS table, which keeps in-frame sequences only. Checked studies attribute under half of the gap to unresolved V genes and leave the rest unexplained. V and J calls and clone size are as listed in that table; D and trimming were resolved from the DNA. Present in this sample are roughly 400,000 clones, approximately 85% of which were seen just once. In total, the top ten clones hold over 2% of the sample.

In the prospective study, participants were roughly 18 to 95 years old, resided in 24 geographic areas of the United States, and were enrolled through a virtual design. In the prospective study, cohorts were assigned on the basis of participant-reported clinical history obtained from a screening survey and a study questionnaire. In the prospective study, whole blood, serum and a nasopharyngeal or oropharyngeal swab were collected from each participant by mobile phlebotomists. Participants in the prospective study had the option to provide additional blood draws and questionnaires over an approximately 2-month period. Prospective study blood samples were shipped either frozen or at room temperature before DNA extraction. Cut back by 4 bases and 3 bases, the V and J ends lie 17 bases apart. CDR1 SGHDT and CDR2 YYEEEE were looked up in the germline V gene. Measured from the cysteine to the phenylalanine, the CDR3 is 16 residues long. Only the CDR3 portion is preserved as DNA: 48 bases, with reading frame beginning at the first base.

A note on this clone: It lacks a known antigen. Qualities for individual bases were not recorded, and no much larger clone is one base off.

Material: PBMCs or T cells enriched from blood (not recorded which). The source is a woman between 40 and 50 years old with acute COVID-19. This chain joins TRBV5-6 to TRBJ1-5; TRBD1 might be the D gene, on 5 matching bases. CDR3 protein: CASSKGQGPYNQPQHF. The DNA sequence follows: TGTGCCAGCAGCAAAGGGCAGGGCCCCTACAATCAGCCCCAGCATTTT.